This is a list of T cell receptor beta chains from one sample in a study of OX40 agonist ivuxolimab in advanced cancers. The method was immunoSEQ multiplex PCR; TCRdb's version includes in-frame clones alone and lacks a portion of them. Of tens of thousands of clones listed, about nine tenths are singletons. The starting material was CD4+ or CD8+ T cells sorted from blood, obtained in a trial of the OX40 agonist ivuxolimab. The receptors derive from an adult with an advanced solid tumor such as melanoma, head and neck, liver or kidney cancer. The CDR3 runs from the conserved cysteine through the conserved F or W. Each record gives: V gene, D gene, clone size, J gene, CDR3 protein, CDR3 DNA. A D gene is named only where the DNA matches it firmly. Rows may omit the clone size; those that give it use once, few, many or a size class.

v_gene: TRBV9; d_gene: NA; abundance: NA; j_gene: TRBJ1-1; CDR3aa: CASSTRDFTKAFF; CDR3nt: TGTGCCAGCAGCACTCGGGACTTTACGAAAGCTTTCTTT
v_gene: TRBV29-1; d_gene: TRBD2; abundance: NA; j_gene: TRBJ2-1; CDR3aa: CSVQGALTGSGRRYEQFF; CDR3nt: TGCAGCGTGCAGGGGGCTCTTACCGGTAGCGGGAGGCGCTATGAGCAGTTCTTC
v_gene: TRBV5-1; d_gene: TRBD2; abundance: NA; j_gene: TRBJ2-7; CDR3aa: CASSFSGAPTYEQYF; CDR3nt: TGCGCCAGCAGCTTTAGCGGGGCCCCCACCTACGAGCAGTACTTC
v_gene: TRBV28; d_gene: TRBD2; abundance: NA; j_gene: TRBJ2-3; CDR3aa: CASSTWTSGTDTQYF; CDR3nt: TGTGCCAGCAGTACTTGGACTAGCGGCACAGATACGCAGTATTTT
v_gene: TRBV7-2; d_gene: TRBD1; abundance: NA; j_gene: TRBJ1-2; CDR3aa: CASSPGQGLMYGYTF; CDR3nt: TGTGCCAGCAGCCCTGGACAGGGGCTTATGTATGGCTACACCTTC
v_gene: TRBV5-1; d_gene: TRBD1; abundance: NA; j_gene: TRBJ1-1; CDR3aa: CASSSGQLTEAFF; CDR3nt: TGCGCCAGCAGCTCGGGACAGCTCACTGAAGCTTTCTTT
v_gene: TRBV7-2; d_gene: TRBD2; abundance: NA; j_gene: TRBJ2-1; CDR3aa: CASSLRGRAGTYNEQFF; CDR3nt: TGTGCCAGCAGCTTACGCGGGAGGGCCGGCACCTACAATGAGCAGTTCTTC
v_gene: TRBV6-5; d_gene: NA; abundance: NA; j_gene: TRBJ2-3; CDR3aa: CASSYSTLEDMQYF; CDR3nt: TGTGCCAGCAGTTACTCGACGCTAGAAGATATGCAGTATTTT
v_gene: TRBV6-5; d_gene: TRBD2; abundance: NA; j_gene: TRBJ2-5; CDR3aa: CASRRERGRQETQYF; CDR3nt: TGTGCCAGCAGGAGGGAGCGGGGGCGGCAAGAGACCCAGTACTTC
v_gene: TRBV18; d_gene: NA; abundance: once; j_gene: TRBJ1-3; CDR3aa: CASSPGSSGNTIYF; CDR3nt: TGTGCCAGCTCACCCGGCAGCTCTGGAAACACCATATATTTT
v_gene: TRBV19; d_gene: TRBD2; abundance: NA; j_gene: TRBJ2-7; CDR3aa: CASSRASGNLYEQYF; CDR3nt: TGTGCCAGTAGTCGGGCTAGCGGCAACCTCTACGAGCAGTACTTC
v_gene: TRBV6-5; d_gene: TRBD2; abundance: NA; j_gene: TRBJ2-7; CDR3aa: CASSPGTSGTGQYF; CDR3nt: TGTGCCAGCAGTCCCGGGACTAGCGGGACTGGGCAGTACTTC
v_gene: TRBV5-1; d_gene: NA; abundance: NA; j_gene: TRBJ2-5; CDR3aa: CASSLEGTQYF; CDR3nt: TGCGCCAGCAGCTTGGAGGGGACCCAGTACTTC
v_gene: TRBV7-3; d_gene: NA; abundance: NA; j_gene: TRBJ1-1; CDR3aa: CASSPGSENTEAFF; CDR3nt: TGTGCCAGCAGCCCAGGGTCGGAGAACACTGAAGCTTTCTTT
v_gene: TRBV5-1; d_gene: NA; abundance: NA; j_gene: TRBJ2-3; CDR3aa: CASSYRDTQYF; CDR3nt: TGCGCCAGCAGTTACAGGGATACGCAGTATTTT
v_gene: TRBV30; d_gene: NA; abundance: NA; j_gene: TRBJ2-5; CDR3aa: CAWSSRARGLGTQYF; CDR3nt: TGTGCCTGGAGTTCCCGGGCTAGGGGACTGGGGACCCAGTACTTC
v_gene: TRBV5-1; d_gene: TRBD2; abundance: NA; j_gene: TRBJ2-5; CDR3aa: CASSRTSGKSAGTQYF; CDR3nt: TGCGCCAGCAGCCGGACTAGCGGGAAATCAGCAGGGACCCAGTACTTC
v_gene: TRBV5-6; d_gene: NA; abundance: NA; j_gene: TRBJ1-6; CDR3aa: CASSEGPRNSPLHF; CDR3nt: TGTGCCAGCAGCGAGGGACCGCGAAATTCACCCCTCCACTTT
v_gene: TRBV30; d_gene: NA; abundance: NA; j_gene: TRBJ1-2; CDR3aa: CAWSITINYGYTF; CDR3nt: TGTGCCTGGAGTATTACAATTAACTATGGCTACACCTTC
v_gene: TRBV11-1; d_gene: TRBD1; abundance: NA; j_gene: TRBJ2-4; CDR3aa: CASSLVSSPRTGGKNIQYF; CDR3nt: TGTGCCAGCAGCTTAGTGTCCTCACCCCGGACAGGGGGAAAAAACATTCAGTACTTC
v_gene: TRBV6-4; d_gene: TRBD2; abundance: NA; j_gene: TRBJ2-1; CDR3aa: CASRAPTSGNQRGQFF; CDR3nt: TGTGCCAGCAGAGCCCCCACTAGCGGGAATCAACGAGGGCAGTTCTTC
v_gene: TRBV5-1; d_gene: NA; abundance: NA; j_gene: TRBJ2-1; CDR3aa: CASKNRSLANEQFF; CDR3nt: TGCGCCAGCAAGAACAGGAGCCTCGCCAATGAGCAGTTCTTC
v_gene: TRBV5-8; d_gene: NA; abundance: few; j_gene: TRBJ1-6; CDR3aa: CASSFLNSPLHF; CDR3nt: TGTGCCAGCAGCTTCCTGAATTCACCCCTCCACTTT
v_gene: TRBV6-1; d_gene: TRBD1; abundance: NA; j_gene: TRBJ2-7; CDR3aa: CASSVTGTGVYEQYF; CDR3nt: TGTGCCAGCAGTGTGACCGGGACAGGGGTCTACGAGCAGTACTTC
v_gene: TRBV4-1; d_gene: TRBD2; abundance: NA; j_gene: TRBJ2-7; CDR3aa: CASSQGLTGAGEQYF; CDR3nt: TGCGCCAGCAGCCAGGGCCTTACAGGAGCGGGAGAGCAGTACTTC
v_gene: TRBV19; d_gene: NA; abundance: NA; j_gene: TRBJ2-7; CDR3aa: CASSISIGTAQYF; CDR3nt: TGTGCCAGTAGTATTTCTATAGGGACCGCACAGTACTTC
v_gene: TRBV5-6; d_gene: NA; abundance: NA; j_gene: TRBJ1-3; CDR3aa: CASSHGTHAPLSGNTIYF; CDR3nt: TGTGCCAGCAGTCACGGGACCCACGCACCTCTCTCTGGAAACACCATATATTTT
v_gene: TRBV2; d_gene: TRBD1; abundance: once; j_gene: TRBJ1-1; CDR3aa: CASRDTGVNTEAFF; CDR3nt: TGTGCCAGCAGAGATACAGGGGTGAACACTGAAGCTTTCTTT
v_gene: TRBV4-1; d_gene: NA; abundance: NA; j_gene: TRBJ1-2; CDR3aa: CASTQGHNNYGYTF; CDR3nt: TGCGCCAGCACCCAAGGGCACAATAACTATGGCTACACCTTC
v_gene: TRBV7-6; d_gene: NA; abundance: NA; j_gene: TRBJ1-1; CDR3aa: CASSLSDSYNQAFF; CDR3nt: TGTGCCAGCAGCCTCTCGGACTCCTACAACCAAGCTTTCTTT